The TCR beta chain under discussion was sequenced for a study of shared clonotypes between healthy human individuals. Per germline, CDR1 SNHLY and CDR2 FYNNEI. The CDR3 totals 15 residues. The V gene lost 6 bases and the J gene lost 2 bases, with 13 bases spanning the gap. This clone has just one count. Method: immunoSEQ multiplex PCR; TCRdb's copy keeps in-frame clones and lacks some. The sample lists more than 850,000 clones, 75% to 80% occurring once. The source material was memory CD4+ T cells from PBMCs. Subset here: CD45RA-negative fraction. V is TRBV2 and J is TRBJ2-2; possible D gene TRBD1, 6 bases. The source of this sequence is a young man in good health. Some clones in this sample may be carry-over from other donors' samples. CDR3 region: CASSGQRPNTGELFF. The CDR3 nucleotides read TGTGCCAGCAGCGGACAGCGACCTAACACCGGGGAGCTGTTTTTT.